Shown below are 23 T cell receptor beta chains from a single sample sequenced in a study of T-cell reconstitution after alpha-beta-depleted transplantation in children. As it was prepared, the TCRbeta library received unique molecular identifiers. TCRdb recomputed calls from the PCR reads with MiXCR, one row per CDR3 protein. The sample consists of a few hundred thousand distinct CDR3 sequences, 13% of them appearing once. The source was PBMCs, mostly from graft donor cells, collected 360 days after TCRalphabeta/CD19-depleted stem cell transplant. The receptors here all came from a male patient under 18 who had a stem cell transplant for acute myeloid leukemia, so the T cells may come from the graft donor.

Comment on this clonotype: The germline gene is not matched at one end of the junction; a read error may be the cause. The chain links TRBV5-1 to TRBJ2-5, with TRBD2 as a possible D gene (7 bases). Looked up from germline, CDR1 is SGHRS and CDR2 is YFSETQ. CDR3 size: 15 residues. The CDR3 loop is CASSFLGGGQEAQYF. The DNA of the CDR3 is TGCGCCAGCAGCTTTTTGGGCGGGGGCCAAGAGGCCCAGTACTTC.

The chain links TRBV6-5 to TRBJ2-6; D is possibly TRBD1 (6 bases). V was cut by 2 bases and J by 2 bases, with 10 bases left in between. CDR1 is MNHEY and CDR2 is SVGAGI in the germline V gene. The CDR3 extends over 16 amino acids. CDR3 in amino acids: CASSYIDRTGANVLTF. In nucleotides, the CDR3 is TGTGCCAGCAGTTACATAGACAGGACTGGGGCCAACGTCCTGACTTTC.

This clonotype was recorded at least ten times. V and J are TRBV29-1 and TRBJ2-7, with D perhaps being TRBD1 or TRBD2 (5 bases each). There are 15 residues in the CDR3. Germline CDR1 and CDR2: SQVTM and ANQGSEA. Deletions cut 3 bases from V and 4 bases from J, with 19 bases between. DNA of the CDR3: TGCAGCGTTGAGGGGCCCCTCGCAGGAGGTTACGAGCAGTACTTC. Translating gives CSVEGPLAGGYEQYF.

There are a few counts of this clonotype. The chain is built from TRBV7-9 and TRBJ1-5, with D uncertain. The V end lost 5 bases, the J end lost 1 base, and 9 bases lay between the germline ends. This CDR3 contains 14 residues. Germline-derived CDR1 and CDR2 are SEHNR and FQNEAQ (reference sequence). CDR3 in amino acids: CASSADQSNQPQHF. CDR3 nucleotide sequence: TGTGCCAGCAGCGCGGACCAAAGCAATCAGCCCCAGCATTTT.

The chain couples TRBV6-5 to TRBJ2-1; 12 bases are a match to TRBD2. V lost 0 bases and J lost 0; bases outside the gene matches: 3. The CDR3 runs to 18 residues. Germline-derived CDR1 and CDR2 are MNHEY and SVGAGI. CDR3 residues: CASSYSGLAGSSYNEQFF. The CDR3 coding sequence is TGTGCCAGCAGTTACTCGGGACTAGCGGGTAGCTCCTACAATGAGCAGTTCTTC.

The chain links TRBV5-1 to TRBJ2-1; 13 bases match TRBD2. Trimming took 0 bases from V and 7 from J; bases not matched to a gene: 7. In germline, CDR1 is SGHRS, CDR2 YFSETQ. The CDR3 has 17 residues. CDR3 bases: TGCGCCAGCAGCTTGGTCCCCGGACTAGCGGGAGAGAATGAGCAGTTCTTC. Translating it yields CASSLVPGLAGENEQFF.

The chain combines TRBV7-3 with TRBJ2-3; possible D gene TRBD2, 6 bases. V lost 5 bases to trimming and J lost 4 bases, with 19 bases between them. There are 16 residues in the CDR3. CDR1 and CDR2 from the germline V gene are SGHTA and FQGTGA. CDR3 sequence reads: CASSRSAGRGADTQYF. CDR3 sequence (DNA): TGTGCCAGCAGCCGAAGTGCGGGGAGAGGTGCAGATACGCAGTATTTT. Using reference TRBV7-3 and TRBJ2-3 for the parts outside the CDR3, the full variable domain is GAGVSQTPSNKVTEKGKYVELRCDPISGHTALYWYRQSLGQGPEFLIYFQGTGAADDSGLPNDRFFAVRPEGSVSTLKIQRTERGDSAVYLCASSRSAGRGADTQYFGPGTRLTVL.

The V gene is TRBV5-1, the J gene TRBJ2-7; D may be TRBD2 (6 bases). CDR1 is SGHRS, CDR2 YFSETQ, per germline. The V end lost 0 bases, the J end lost 1 base, and 11 bases lay between the germline ends. The CDR3 is 15 residues long. The DNA of the CDR3 is TGCGCCAGCAGCTTGGCCTGGGGGGTATCCTACGAGCAGTACTTC. Translating it yields CASSLAWGVSYEQYF. Full variable domain (missing parts from reference TRBV5-1 and TRBJ2-7): KAGVTQTPRYLIKTRGQQVTLSCSPISGHRSVSWYQQTPGQGLQFLFEYFSETQRNKGNFPGRFSGRQFSNSRSEMNVSTLELGDSALYLCASSLAWGVSYEQYFGPGTRLTVT.

On this clonotype itself: A read error may account for a junction end that differs from germline. V gene TRBV5-1 combines with J gene TRBJ2-1; maybe TRBD1 (5 bases). Germline V lookup: CDR1 SGHRS, CDR2 YFSETQ. CDR3 length: 14 residues. This CDR3 reads CVSSPRVSYNEQFF. Written as DNA, the CDR3 is TGCGTCAGCTCCCCCAGGGTCTCCTACAATGAGCAGTTCTTC.

At least ten counts were recorded for this clonotype. The V call is TRBV7-9, the J call TRBJ2-5, with D uncertain. The V gene lost 3 bases and the J gene lost 5 bases, with 7 bases spanning the gap. CDR1 SEHNR and CDR2 FQNEAQ come from the germline V gene (reference sequence). The CDR3 consists of 12 residues. The CDR3 bases are TGTGCCAGCAGCTTCAAGATGGAGACCCAGTACTTC. Amino acids: CASSFKMETQYF.

This clonotype was seen many times. This chain connects TRBV12-3 or TRBV12-4 to TRBJ1-3; weak D call: TRBD1 (5 bases). This CDR3 spans 13 amino acids. V was cut by 7 bases and J by 0 bases, with 7 bases left in between. The CDR3 loop reads CASIQGSGNTIYF. CDR3 DNA: TGTGCCAGCATCCAGGGCTCTGGAAACACCATATATTTT.

This clonotype was seen repeatedly, ten times or more. This chain uses TRBV25-1 with TRBJ2-5; D unresolved. The CDR3 covers 13 residues. Per the germline V gene, CDR1 is MGHDK and CDR2 is SYGVNS. V was pared by 6 bases and J by 5 bases, with 13 bases between. The DNA of the CDR3 is TGTGCCAGCAGCCACAGTTCCATGGAGACCCAGTACTTC. This gives the protein CASSHSSMETQYF.

The J gene is TRBJ2-7, the V gene TRBV20-1, with unresolved D. V was cut by 3 bases and J by 1 base, with 7 bases left in between. This CDR3 is built from 12 residues. In germline, CDR1 is DFQATT, CDR2 SNEGSKA (reference sequence). CDR3 amino acids: CSASTISYEQYF. The DNA of the CDR3 is TGCAGTGCTAGCACGATTTCCTACGAGCAGTACTTC.

This clonotype occurred many times. The genes are TRBV5-1 and TRBJ2-6; no firm D call. CDR1 SGHRS and CDR2 YFSETQ come from the germline V gene. Trimming pared 0 bases from V and 2 bases from J, leaving 6 bases between. The CDR3 runs to 15 residues. In DNA, the CDR3 is TGCGCCAGCAGCTTGGGGCTAGCTGGGGCCAACGTCCTGACTTTC. It yields the protein CASSLGLAGANVLTF.

This clonotype was observed at least ten times. The chain recombines TRBV7-2 with TRBJ2-7, with D tentatively TRBD1 (5 bases). The germline gives CDR1 SGHTA, CDR2 FQGNSA. The V end was cut by 4 bases, the J end by 6 bases, with 13 bases between. This CDR3 is built from 13 residues. The CDR3 protein is CASSSLGRTEQYF. The CDR3, as DNA: TGTGCCAGCAGCTCCCTGGGGCGCACCGAGCAGTACTTC.

This clonotype was picked up a small number of times. The chain is built from TRBV12-3 or TRBV12-4 and TRBJ2-7; 8 bases agree with TRBD1. The ends lost 1 base at V and 4 bases at J; junction bases unmatched: 9. The CDR3 consists of 16 residues. The CDR3 here is CASSLVSPDRGYEQYF. CDR3 in DNA: TGTGCCAGCAGTTTAGTCTCCCCCGACAGGGGATACGAGCAGTACTTC.

The sample holds many counts of this clonotype. The chain joins TRBV4-1 to TRBJ2-5; 7 bases are a match to TRBD2. The CDR3 contains 17 residues. Germline V gene data show CDR1 as MGHRA and CDR2 as YSYEKL. Trimming cost V 1 base and J 4 bases; bases outside gene matches: 12. The CDR3 loop reads CASSQAPGAGMGETQYF. For the CDR3, the DNA is TGCGCCAGCAGCCAAGCTCCAGGAGCGGGAATGGGAGAGACCCAGTACTTC.

This clonotype was seen more than once but under ten times. V gene TRBV20-1 combines with J gene TRBJ1-3, with 9 bases aligning to TRBD1. With 0 bases clipped from V and 4 bases from J, the junction kept 4 bases outside the gene matches. This CDR3 has 15 amino acids. Germline CDR1 and CDR2: DFQATT and SNEGSKA (reference sequence). CDR3 sequence (DNA): TGCAGTGCTAGAGATCACAGGGGGCAAGGAAACACCATATATTTT. Translating gives CSARDHRGQGNTIYF.

The CDR3 region has the DNA TGTGCCAGCTCACGTGACAGGGGAACTGGAAACACCATATATTTT. Protein product: CASSRDRGTGNTIYF. The V and J genes are TRBV18 and TRBJ1-3; 8 positions match TRBD1. The CDR3 consists of 15 residues. V dropped 4 bases and J dropped 2; count of bases not matched to a gene: 4. CDR1 and CDR2 from the germline V gene are KGHSH and LQKENI.

V and J are TRBV7-9 and TRBJ2-2; D possibly corresponds to TRBD1 (5 bases). With 5 bases removed from V and 0 bases from J, the gap between germline ends came to 10 bases. CDR1 and CDR2 (germline): SEHNR, FQNEAQ (reference sequence). The CDR3 extends over 15 amino acids. In DNA, the CDR3 is TGTGCCAGCAGCCCGACAGCCTCGAACACCGGGGAGCTGTTTTTT. It is translated as CASSPTASNTGELFF. The full variable domain, completed using reference TRBV7-9 and TRBJ2-2, is DTGVSQNPRHKITKRGQNVTFRCDPISEHNRLYWYRQTLGQGPEFLTYFQNEAQLEKSRLLSDRFSAERPKGSFSTLEIQRTEQGDSAMYLCASSPTASNTGELFFGEGSRLTVL.

The chain couples TRBV20-1 to TRBJ2-3, with 10 bases matching TRBD2. Trimming cost V 5 bases and J 4 bases; bases outside gene matches: 6. This CDR3 spans 14 amino acids. Germline assignment: CDR1 DFQATT and CDR2 SNEGSKA (reference sequence). This chain's CDR3 is CSACSGRTPDTQYF. CDR3 in DNA: TGCAGTGCTTGTAGCGGGAGGACCCCAGATACGCAGTATTTT.

V gene TRBV20-1 combines with J gene TRBJ2-5, with 9 nucleotides matching TRBD2. This CDR3 region has 15 residues. V lost 3 bases and J lost 5; bases outside the gene matches: 10. Germline V gene sequence: CDR1 DFQATT, CDR2 SNEGSKA (reference sequence). CDR3 residues: CSARGLAGVEETQYF. CDR3 bases: TGCAGTGCTAGGGGCTTAGCGGGAGTTGAGGAGACCCAGTACTTC.

The chain employs TRBV10-3 and TRBJ2-5, with no clear D. This CDR3 contains 16 residues. V lost 4 bases to trimming and J lost 5 bases, with 20 bases between them. CDR1 is ENHRY and CDR2 is SYGVKD in the germline V gene. CDR3: CAISADSRDNMETQYF. As DNA, the CDR3 is TGTGCCATCAGTGCTGATAGTAGAGATAACATGGAGACCCAGTACTTC.